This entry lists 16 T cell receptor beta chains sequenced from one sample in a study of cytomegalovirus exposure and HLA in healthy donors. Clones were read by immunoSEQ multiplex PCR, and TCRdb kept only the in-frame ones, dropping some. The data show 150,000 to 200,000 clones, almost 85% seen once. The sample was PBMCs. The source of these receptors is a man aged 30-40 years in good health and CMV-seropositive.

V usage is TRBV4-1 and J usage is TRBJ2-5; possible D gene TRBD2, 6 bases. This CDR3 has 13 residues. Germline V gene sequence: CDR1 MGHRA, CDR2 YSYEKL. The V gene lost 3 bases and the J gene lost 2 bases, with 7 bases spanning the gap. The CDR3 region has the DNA TGCGCCAGCAGCCAGGAGGGTCAAGAGACCCAGTACTTC. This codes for CASSQEGQETQYF.

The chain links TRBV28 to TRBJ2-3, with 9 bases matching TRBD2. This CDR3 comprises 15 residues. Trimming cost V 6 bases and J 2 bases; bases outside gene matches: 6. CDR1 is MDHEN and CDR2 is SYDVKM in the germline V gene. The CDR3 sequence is CASSLAGANTDTQYF. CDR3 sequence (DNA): TGTGCCAGCAGCTTAGCGGGAGCTAACACAGATACGCAGTATTTT.

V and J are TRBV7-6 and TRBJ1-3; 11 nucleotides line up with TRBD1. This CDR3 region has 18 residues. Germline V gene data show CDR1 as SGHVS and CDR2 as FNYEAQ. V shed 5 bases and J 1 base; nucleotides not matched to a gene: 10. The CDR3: CASSQRSGQGASGNTIYF. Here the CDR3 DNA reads TGTGCCAGCAGCCAGAGGTCTGGACAGGGGGCTTCTGGAAACACCATATATTTT.

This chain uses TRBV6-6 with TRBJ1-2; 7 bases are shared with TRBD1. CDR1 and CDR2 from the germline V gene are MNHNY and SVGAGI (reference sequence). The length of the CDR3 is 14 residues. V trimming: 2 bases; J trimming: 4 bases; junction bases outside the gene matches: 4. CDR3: CASSYPGTAYGYTF. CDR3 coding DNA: TGTGCCAGCAGTTACCCCGGGACAGCCTATGGCTACACCTTC.

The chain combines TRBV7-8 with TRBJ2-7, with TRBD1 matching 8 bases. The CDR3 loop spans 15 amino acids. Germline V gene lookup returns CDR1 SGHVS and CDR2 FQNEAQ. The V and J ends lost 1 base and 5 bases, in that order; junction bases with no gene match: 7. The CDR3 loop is CASSLVRGQGNEQYF. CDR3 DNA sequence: TGTGCCAGCAGCTTAGTTCGTGGACAGGGTAACGAGCAGTACTTC.

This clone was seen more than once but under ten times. For the CDR3, the DNA is TGTGCCAGCAGCTTACCAGGGAATAATTCACCCCTCCACTTT. Its protein is CASSLPGNNSPLHF. The chain carries TRBV5-6 and TRBJ1-6; D is perhaps TRBD1 (5 bases). There are 14 residues in the CDR3. The V end lost 2 bases, the J end lost 5 bases, and 8 bases lay between the germline ends. CDR1 and CDR2 (germline): SGHDT, YYEEEE.

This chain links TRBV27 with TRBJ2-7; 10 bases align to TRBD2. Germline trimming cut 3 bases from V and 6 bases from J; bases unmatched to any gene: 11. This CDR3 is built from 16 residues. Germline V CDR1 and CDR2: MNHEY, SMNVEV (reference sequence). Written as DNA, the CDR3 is TGTGCCAGCAGTTTTGGGCTAGCGGGAGACCGGGTCGAGCAGTACTTC. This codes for CASSFGLAGDRVEQYF.

The CDR3 loop reads CASSSGTSGGVSDTQYF. The CDR3 DNA is TGCGCCAGCAGCTCCGGGACTAGCGGGGGGGTTTCAGATACGCAGTATTTT. The chain joins TRBV5-1 to TRBJ2-3; TRBD2 matches 16 bases. After removal of 3 bases from V and 4 bases from J, the junction contained 5 bases not matched to a gene. The CDR3 runs 17 residues. Looked up from germline, CDR1 is SGHRS and CDR2 is YFSETQ.

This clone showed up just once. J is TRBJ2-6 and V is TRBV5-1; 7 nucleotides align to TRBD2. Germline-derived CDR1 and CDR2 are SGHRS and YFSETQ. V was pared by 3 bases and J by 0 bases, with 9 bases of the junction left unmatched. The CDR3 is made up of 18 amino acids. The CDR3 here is CASSSLPGGSSGANVLTF. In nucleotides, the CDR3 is TGCGCCAGCAGCTCCCTACCGGGCGGGAGCTCTGGGGCCAACGTCCTGACTTTC. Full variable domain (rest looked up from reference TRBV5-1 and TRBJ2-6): KAGVTQTPRYLIKTRGQQVTLSCSPISGHRSVSWYQQTPGQGLQFLFEYFSETQRNKGNFPGRFSGRQFSNSRSEMNVSTLELGDSALYLCASSSLPGGSSGANVLTFGAGSRLTVL.

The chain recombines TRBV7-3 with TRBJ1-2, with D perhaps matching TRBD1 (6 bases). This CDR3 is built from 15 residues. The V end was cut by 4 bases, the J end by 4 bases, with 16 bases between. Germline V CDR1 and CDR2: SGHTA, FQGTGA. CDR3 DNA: TGTGCCAGCAGCTCAGGCGGACAGAGCCTCTATGGCTACACCTTC. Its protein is CASSSGGQSLYGYTF.

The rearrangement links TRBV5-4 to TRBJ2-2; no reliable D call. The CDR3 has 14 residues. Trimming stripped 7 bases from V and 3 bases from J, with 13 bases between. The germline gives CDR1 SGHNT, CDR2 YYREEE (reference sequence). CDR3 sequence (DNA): TGTGCCAGCTCAACGATGGCCCACACCGGGGAGCTGTTTTTT. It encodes CASSTMAHTGELFF.

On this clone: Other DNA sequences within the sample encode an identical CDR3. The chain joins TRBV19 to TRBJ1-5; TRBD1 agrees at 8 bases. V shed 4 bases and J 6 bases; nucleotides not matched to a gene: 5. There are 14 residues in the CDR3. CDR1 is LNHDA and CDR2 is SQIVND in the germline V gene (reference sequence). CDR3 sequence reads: CASSTQGAGQPQHF. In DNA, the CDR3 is TGTGCCAGTAGTACTCAGGGGGCTGGTCAGCCCCAGCATTTT.

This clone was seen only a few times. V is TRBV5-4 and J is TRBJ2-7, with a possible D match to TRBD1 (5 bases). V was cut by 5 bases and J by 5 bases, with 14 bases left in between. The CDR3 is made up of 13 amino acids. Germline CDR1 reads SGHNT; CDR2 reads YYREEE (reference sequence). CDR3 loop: CASRFQGSHEQYF. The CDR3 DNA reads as TGTGCCAGCAGATTTCAGGGTTCCCACGAGCAGTACTTC.

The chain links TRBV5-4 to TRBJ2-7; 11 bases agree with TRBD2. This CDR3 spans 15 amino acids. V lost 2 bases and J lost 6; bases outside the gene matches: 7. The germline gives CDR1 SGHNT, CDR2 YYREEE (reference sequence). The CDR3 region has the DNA TGTGCCAGCAGCTTTGATAGCGGGAGGGCCACCGAGCAGTACTTC. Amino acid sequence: CASSFDSGRATEQYF.

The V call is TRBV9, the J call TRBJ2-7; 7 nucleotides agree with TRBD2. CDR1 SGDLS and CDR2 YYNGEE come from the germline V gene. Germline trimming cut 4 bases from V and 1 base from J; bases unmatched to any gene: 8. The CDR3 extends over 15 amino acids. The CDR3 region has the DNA TGTGCCAGCAGCCCCCGCCTAGCGGATTCCTACGAGCAGTACTTC. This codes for CASSPRLADSYEQYF.

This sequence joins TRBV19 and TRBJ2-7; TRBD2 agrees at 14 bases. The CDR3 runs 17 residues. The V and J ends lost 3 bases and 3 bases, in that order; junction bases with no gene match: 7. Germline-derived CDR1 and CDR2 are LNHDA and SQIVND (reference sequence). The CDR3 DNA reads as TGTGCCAGTAGTATTAGGACTAGCGGGAGGCTTGACTACGAGCAGTACTTC. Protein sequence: CASSIRTSGRLDYEQYF.